The clone carrying this TCR beta chain was seen a handful of times. Germline CDR1 SGDLS, CDR2 YYNGEE. The length of the CDR3 is 17 residues. The junction had 8 bases not matched to a gene; V was cut back by 0 bases and J by 0 bases. Each CDR3 protein gets one entry after TCRdb re-called the RT-PCR reads with MiXCR. This table holds about 410,000 distinct CDR3 sequences, 16% found once. The sample belongs to a study of patients and donors after allogeneic stem cell transplantation. This clonotype was sampled from a human donor who was either an allogeneic HSCT recipient or a stem cell or donor lymphocyte infusion donor (not recorded which). It is not recorded whose cells these are; they may come from a transplant donor. The sequenced sample was blood, either unsorted or a sorted T cell fraction (not recorded which). V and J are TRBV9 and TRBJ1-1; 7 positions agree with TRBD1. CDR3 region: CASSVAGTASMNTEAFF. CDR3 DNA sequence: TGTGCCAGCAGCGTAGCAGGGACAGCCTCCATGAACACTGAAGCTTTCTTT.